The clone carrying this T cell receptor beta chain has a count of ten or more. TCR beta CDR3 regions were amplified from RNA. Researchers ran a first-round RT-PCR on the TCR CDR3 using the HTBI primer set. TCRdb re-called the multiplex PCR reads through MiXCR, storing one row per CDR3 protein. This sample yields 550,000 to 650,000 distinct CDR3 sequences, of which about 15% are seen a single time; roughly 5.5% belongs to the top ten. V was trimmed by 3 bases and J by 4 bases, leaving 7 bases between them. CDR3 length equals 13 residues. The germline V gene has CDR1 LNHDA and CDR2 SQIVND (reference sequence). This sample is part of a study of T cells in Graves' hyperthyroidism and ophthalmopathy. Turning to the study itself: Peripheral blood was collected at initial diagnosis, before any treatment.

Newly diagnosed hyperthyroidism, duration under 2 months, in patients aged 18 to 65. Diagnoses rested on clinical symptoms, serum thyroxine and TRAb, thyroid ultrasound and orbital computed tomography. This sequence originates from a woman under 40 with Graves' hyperthyroidism that later progressed to Graves' ophthalmopathy. V is TRBV19 and J is TRBJ2-4; either TRBD1 or TRBD2 may fit D (5 bases each). Sample: blood. DNA for the CDR3: TGTGCCAGTAGTATGGGACGGAAAAACATTCAGTACTTC. Translating it yields CASSMGRKNIQYF.